Sequencing of this TCR beta chain was carried out in a study of cytotoxic CD8 clonotypes in ibrutinib-treated CLL. Study background: Among patients, around 25 responded partially and 2 completely; about 14 then stayed remitted and around 12 progressed after median approximately 68 months.

This clone was picked up one time. The data were produced by immunoSEQ multiplex PCR, yet TCRdb's version contains in-frame clones alone and is incomplete. Of about 120,000 clones in the sample, about 50% were seen once. Germline CDR1 reads KGHSH; CDR2 reads LQKENI. V was clipped by 3 bases and J by 8 bases, with 16 bases between them. The CDR3 runs to 14 residues. The sample consisted of PBMCs, taken after 24 months of ibrutinib treatment. The rearrangement joins TRBV18 to TRBJ1-2; weak D call: TRBD1 (5 bases). The clonotype originates from a human donor with chronic lymphocytic leukemia. This CDR3 reads CASSPNDSGGGYTF. CDR3 DNA sequence: TGTGCCAGCTCACCTAACGACAGCGGAGGGGGCTACACCTTC.